The next 6 T cell receptor beta chains were all read from a single sample in a study of T cells expressing NK-cell markers. TCRdb re-called the 5' RACE reads, yielding one record per CDR3 amino acid sequence without DNA. The listing records 150,000 to 180,000 distinct CDR3 sequences. Sequenced input: blood T cells: a sorted CD56 or NKG2C T cell subset, CD4+ or CD8+ T cells, or bulk PBMC T cells (not recorded which). These receptors all come from a woman in her forties or fifties in good health.

The rearrangement joins TRBV20-1 to TRBJ2-2; TCRdb reports TRBD2, a call that lacks DNA to check it against. The CDR3 sequence is 15 residues long. In germline, CDR1 is DFQATT, CDR2 SNEGSKA (reference sequence). CDR3 protein: CSARVGGRNTGELFF.

The rearrangement uses TRBV11-3 and TRBJ2-1; TCRdb designates TRBD1, a call that cannot be tested without DNA. The CDR3 is 13 amino acids. The germline CDR1 and CDR2 sequences are SGHNT and YENEEA. The CDR3 loop reads CASSRPLVYEQFF.

This rearrangement joins TRBV7-9 to TRBJ2-7; no DNA is available, so the TRBD1 call from TCRdb remains unchecked. Germline CDR1 SEHNR, CDR2 FQNEAQ (reference sequence). The CDR3 is 14 amino acids. The CDR3 sequence is CASSSGTVSYEQYF.

The J gene is TRBJ2-1, the V gene TRBV20-1; the TCRdb call, TRBD2, lacks DNA for checking. The germline gives CDR1 DFQATT, CDR2 SNEGSKA (reference sequence). CDR3 length: 16 residues. The CDR3 sequence is CSARMKGTSKYNEQFF.

CDR3 region: CASSDSPREGVSLEQFF. V and J are TRBV6-4 and TRBJ2-1; with no DNA, the TCRdb D assignment of TRBD2 cannot be verified. CDR3 length equals 17 residues. CDR1 and CDR2 (germline): MRHNA, SNTAGT.

CDR3 amino acids: CASSESRGRQPQHF. The chain carries TRBV10-2 and TRBJ1-5; TCRdb designates TRBD1, a call that cannot be tested without DNA. This CDR3 contains 14 residues. CDR1 WSHSY and CDR2 SAAADI come from the germline V gene.